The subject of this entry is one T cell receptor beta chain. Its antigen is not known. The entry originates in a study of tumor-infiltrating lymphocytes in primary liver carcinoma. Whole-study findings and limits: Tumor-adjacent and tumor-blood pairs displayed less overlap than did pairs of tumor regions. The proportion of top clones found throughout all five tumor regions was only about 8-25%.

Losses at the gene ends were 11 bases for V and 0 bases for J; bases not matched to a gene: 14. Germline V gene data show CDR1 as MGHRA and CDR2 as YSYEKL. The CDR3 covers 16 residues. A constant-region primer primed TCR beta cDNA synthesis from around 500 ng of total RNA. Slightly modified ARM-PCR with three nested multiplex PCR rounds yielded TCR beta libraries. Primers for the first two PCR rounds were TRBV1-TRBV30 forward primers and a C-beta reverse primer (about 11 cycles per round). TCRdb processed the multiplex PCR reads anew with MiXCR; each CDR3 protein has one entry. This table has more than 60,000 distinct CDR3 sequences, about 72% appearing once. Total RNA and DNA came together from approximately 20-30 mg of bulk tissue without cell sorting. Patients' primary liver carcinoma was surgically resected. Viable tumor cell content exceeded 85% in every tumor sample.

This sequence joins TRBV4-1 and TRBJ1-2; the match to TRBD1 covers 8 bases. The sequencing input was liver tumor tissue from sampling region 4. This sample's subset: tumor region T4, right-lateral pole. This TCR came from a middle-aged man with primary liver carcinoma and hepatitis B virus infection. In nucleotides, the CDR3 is TGCGCCGGCGACTTCGAGAGGACAGGGACTAACTATGGCTACACCTTC. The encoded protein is CAGDFERTGTNYGYTF.